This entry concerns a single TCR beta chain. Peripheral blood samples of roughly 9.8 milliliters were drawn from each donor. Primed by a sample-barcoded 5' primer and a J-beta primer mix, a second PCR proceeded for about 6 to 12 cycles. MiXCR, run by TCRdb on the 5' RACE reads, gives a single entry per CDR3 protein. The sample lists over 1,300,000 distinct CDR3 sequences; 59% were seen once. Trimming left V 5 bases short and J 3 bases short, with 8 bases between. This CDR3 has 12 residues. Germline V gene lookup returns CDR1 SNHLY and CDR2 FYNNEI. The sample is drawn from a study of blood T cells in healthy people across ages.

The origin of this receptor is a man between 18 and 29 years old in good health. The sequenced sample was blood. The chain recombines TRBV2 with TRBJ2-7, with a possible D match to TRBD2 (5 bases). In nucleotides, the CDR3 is TGTGCCAGCAGTAAGGGAGACTACGAGCAGTACTTC. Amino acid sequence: CASSKGDYEQYF.